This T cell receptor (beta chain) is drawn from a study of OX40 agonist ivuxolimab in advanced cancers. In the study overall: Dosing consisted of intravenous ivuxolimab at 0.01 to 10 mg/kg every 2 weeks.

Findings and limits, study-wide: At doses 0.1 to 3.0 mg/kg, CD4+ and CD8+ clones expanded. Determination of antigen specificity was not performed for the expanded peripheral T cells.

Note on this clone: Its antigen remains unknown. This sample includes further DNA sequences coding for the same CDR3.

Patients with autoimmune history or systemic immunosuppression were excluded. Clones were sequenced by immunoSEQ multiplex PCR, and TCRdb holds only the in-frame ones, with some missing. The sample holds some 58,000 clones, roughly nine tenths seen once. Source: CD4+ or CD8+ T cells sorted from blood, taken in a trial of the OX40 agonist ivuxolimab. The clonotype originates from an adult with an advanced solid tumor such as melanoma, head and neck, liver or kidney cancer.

The DNA of the CDR3 is TGTGCCAGCAGCTTAGGGACCCACACAGATACGCAGTATTTT. Protein sequence: CASSLGTHTDTQYF. The chain carries TRBV7-9 and TRBJ2-3; D is undetermined. V gave up 1 base and J gave up 2 bases, with 7 bases separating them. Germline V CDR1 and CDR2: SEHNR, FQNEAQ (reference sequence). The CDR3 has 14 amino acids.